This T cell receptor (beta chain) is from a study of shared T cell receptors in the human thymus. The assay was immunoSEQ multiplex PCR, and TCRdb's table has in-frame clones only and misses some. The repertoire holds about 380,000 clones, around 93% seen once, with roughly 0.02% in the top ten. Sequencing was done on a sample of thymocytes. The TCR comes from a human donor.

Here the CDR3 reads CASSLVGDRKAFF. The CDR3 nucleotides are TGTGCCAGCAGCTTGGTGGGGGACAGGAAAGCTTTCTTT. J is TRBJ1-1 and V is TRBV5-4; 8 positions agree with TRBD1. Germline CDR1 reads SGHNT; CDR2 reads YYREEE (reference sequence). The V gene end was trimmed by 0 bases and the J gene end by 9 bases; junction bases not matched to a gene: 4. The length of the CDR3 is 13 residues. Drawing the rest from reference TRBV5-4 and TRBJ1-1, the complete variable domain is ETGVTQSPTHLIKTRGQQVTLRCSSQSGHNTVSWYQQALGQGPQFIFQYYREEENGRGNFPPRFSGLQFPNYSSELNVNALELDDSALYLCASSLVGDRKAFFGQGTRLTVV.